Below, 6 T cell receptor beta chains from the same sample are listed, as sequenced in a study of T cells expressing NK-cell markers. TCRdb reworked the 5' RACE reads into one entry per CDR3 protein, no DNA. In total, the table holds 300,000 to 500,000 distinct CDR3 sequences. What was sequenced was blood T cells: a sorted CD56 or NKG2C T cell subset, CD4+ or CD8+ T cells, or bulk PBMC T cells (not recorded which). These receptors were taken from a woman aged 45-65 years in good health.

The rearrangement joins TRBV2 to TRBJ1-5; TCRdb's D call, TRBD1, is unchecked because there is no DNA. The germline CDR1 and CDR2 sequences are SNHLY and FYNNEI. The CDR3 is made up of 14 amino acids. The CDR3 is CASIQDSGNQPQHF. Variable domain in full (rest from reference TRBV2 and TRBJ1-5): EPEVTQTPSHQVTQMGQEVILRCVPISNHLYFYWYRQILGQKVEFLVSFYNNEISEKSEIFDDQFSVERPDGSNFTLKIRSTKLEDSAMYFCASIQDSGNQPQHFGDGTRLSIL.

The chain links TRBV20-1 to TRBJ2-3; TCRdb gives TRBD2 as the D gene, but with no DNA this cannot be confirmed. The CDR3 totals 15 residues. Germline V lookup: CDR1 DFQATT, CDR2 SNEGSKA (reference sequence). This chain's CDR3 is CSATPRLAQKDTQYF.

The chain joins TRBV5-1 to TRBJ2-5; TCRdb picks TRBD2, but there is no DNA to check that call. The germline V gene has CDR1 SGHRS and CDR2 YFSETQ. The CDR3 runs to 17 residues. CDR3 protein: CASSPSPTGTSQETQYF.

This chain uses TRBV20-1 with TRBJ2-5; TCRdb returns TRBD2, unconfirmable since there is no DNA. The germline CDR1 and CDR2 sequences are DFQATT and SNEGSKA (reference sequence). CDR3 length equals 15 residues. The CDR3 loop reads CSASPPQTSVETQYF.

This chain uses TRBV27 with TRBJ2-5; the D call from TCRdb, TRBD2, cannot be confirmed without DNA. The CDR3 has 15 amino acids. Germline CDR1 MNHEY, CDR2 SMNVEV (reference sequence). CDR3 loop: CASSLDLRRQETQYF.

This chain connects TRBV18 to TRBJ1-1; TCRdb selects TRBD1, and the lack of DNA leaves this call unchecked. The CDR3 runs 14 residues. In germline, CDR1 is KGHSH, CDR2 LQKENI. The CDR3 here is CASSPDQQGTEAFF.